This T cell receptor (beta chain) came from a study of OX40 agonist ivuxolimab in advanced cancers. The method was immunoSEQ multiplex PCR; TCRdb's version includes in-frame clones alone and lacks a portion of them. The sample has about 77,000 clones; over 75% are singletons. Concerning this clone itself: The antigen is not known.

Study-level points and caveats: By week 6 at 0.1 to 3.0 mg/kg, blood CD4+ and CD8+ T cells had expanded clonally.

Germline V CDR1 and CDR2: SEHNR, FQNEAQ (reference sequence). This CDR3 contains 14 residues. V was trimmed by 2 bases and J by 4 bases, leaving 9 bases between them. The material sequenced was CD4+ or CD8+ T cells sorted from blood, taken in a trial of the OX40 agonist ivuxolimab. The clonotype was recovered from an adult with an advanced solid tumor such as melanoma, head and neck, liver or kidney cancer. This chain connects TRBV7-9 to TRBJ1-3; D is ambiguous. The CDR3 DNA is TGTGCCAGCAGCTTAAAGGGTCCCGGAAACACCATATATTTT. As protein: CASSLKGPGNTIYF.